The subject of this entry is one T cell receptor (beta chain). Its target is not known. The data were taken from a study of OX40 agonist ivuxolimab in advanced cancers. Overall study context: All patients had ivuxolimab intravenously every 2 weeks at 0.01 to 10 mg/kg. Participants averaged approximately 65 years of age (range about 23 to 79) and were under 90% male. Study-wide findings and caveats: In general, CD8+ T cells held more expanded clones than CD4+ did, on average. In the 0.1-3.0 mg/kg groups, partial responders showed among the lowest expansion.

Assay used: immunoSEQ multiplex PCR; TCRdb lists only in-frame clones, some missing. The sample contains 50,000 or so clones, roughly 88% of which appear only once. This clonotype was sampled from an adult with an advanced solid tumor such as melanoma, head and neck, liver or kidney cancer. Here the sequenced sample was CD4+ or CD8+ T cells sorted from blood, taken in a trial of the OX40 agonist ivuxolimab.

CDR3 nucleotide sequence: TGTGCCTGGGCCTGGGCAGTTGGAAACACCATATATTTT. Its protein product is CAWAWAVGNTIYF. V usage is TRBV30 and J usage is TRBJ1-3; no firm D call. The CDR3 contains 13 residues. Trimming shortened V by 5 bases and J by 3 bases, and 11 bases separated the two germline ends. CDR1 is GTSNPN, CDR2 SVGIG, per germline (reference sequence). Looking up the rest from reference TRBV30 and TRBJ1-3 gives the full variable domain: SQTIHQWPATLVQPVGSPLSLECTVEGTSNPNLYWYRQAAGRGLQLLFYSVGIGQISSEVPQNLSASRPQDRQFILSSKKLLLSDSGFYLCAWAWAVGNTIYFGEGSWLTVV.